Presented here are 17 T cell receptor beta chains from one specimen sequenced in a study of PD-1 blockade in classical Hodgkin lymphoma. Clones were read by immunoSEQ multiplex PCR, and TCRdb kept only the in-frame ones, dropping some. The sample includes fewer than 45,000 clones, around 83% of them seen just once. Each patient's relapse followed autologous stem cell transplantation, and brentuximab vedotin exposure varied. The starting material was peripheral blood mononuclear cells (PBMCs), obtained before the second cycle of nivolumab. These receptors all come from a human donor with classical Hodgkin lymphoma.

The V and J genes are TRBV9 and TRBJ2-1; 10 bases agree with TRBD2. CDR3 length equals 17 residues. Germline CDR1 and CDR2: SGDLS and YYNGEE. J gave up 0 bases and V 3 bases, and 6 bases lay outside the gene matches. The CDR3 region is CASSARTSGSSYNEQFF. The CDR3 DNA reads TGTGCCAGCAGCGCCCGGACTAGCGGTAGCTCCTACAATGAGCAGTTCTTC.

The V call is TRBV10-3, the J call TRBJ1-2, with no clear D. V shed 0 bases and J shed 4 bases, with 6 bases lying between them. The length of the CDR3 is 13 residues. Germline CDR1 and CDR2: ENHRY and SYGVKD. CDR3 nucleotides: TGTGCCATCAGTGAGTCGGGCCGCTATGGCTACACCTTC. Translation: CAISESGRYGYTF.

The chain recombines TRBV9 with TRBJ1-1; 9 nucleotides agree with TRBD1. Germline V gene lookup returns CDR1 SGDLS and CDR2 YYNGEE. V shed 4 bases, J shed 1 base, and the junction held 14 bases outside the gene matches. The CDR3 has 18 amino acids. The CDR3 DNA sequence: TGTGCCAGCAGCCCGGCCGGGACAGGGAGACGGGAGAACACTGAAGCTTTCTTT. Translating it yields CASSPAGTGRRENTEAFF.

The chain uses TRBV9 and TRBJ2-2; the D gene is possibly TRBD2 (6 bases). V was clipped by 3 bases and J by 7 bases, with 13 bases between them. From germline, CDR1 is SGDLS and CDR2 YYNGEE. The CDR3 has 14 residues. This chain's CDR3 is CASSGPRGGGELFF. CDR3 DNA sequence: TGTGCCAGCAGCGGACCTAGGGGAGGCGGGGAGCTGTTTTTT.

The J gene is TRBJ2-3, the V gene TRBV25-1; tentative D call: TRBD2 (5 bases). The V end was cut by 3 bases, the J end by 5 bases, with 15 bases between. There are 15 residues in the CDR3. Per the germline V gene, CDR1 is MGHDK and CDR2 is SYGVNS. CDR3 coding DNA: TGTGCCAGCAGTGATTTTGGAGGAGAGATAGATACGCAGTATTTT. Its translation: CASSDFGGEIDTQYF. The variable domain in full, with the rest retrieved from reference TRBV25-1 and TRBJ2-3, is EADIYQTPRYLVIGTGKKITLECSQTMGHDKMYWYQQDPGMELHLIHYSYGVNSTEKGDLSSESTVSRIRTEHFPLTLESARPSHTSQYLCASSDFGGEIDTQYFGPGTRLTVL.

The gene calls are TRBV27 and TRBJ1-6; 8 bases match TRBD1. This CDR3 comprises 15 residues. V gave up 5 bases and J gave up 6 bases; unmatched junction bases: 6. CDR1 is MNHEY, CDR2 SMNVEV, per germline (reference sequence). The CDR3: CASSETGGRNSPLHF. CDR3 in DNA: TGTGCCAGCAGTGAAACAGGGGGGCGTAATTCACCCCTCCACTTT.

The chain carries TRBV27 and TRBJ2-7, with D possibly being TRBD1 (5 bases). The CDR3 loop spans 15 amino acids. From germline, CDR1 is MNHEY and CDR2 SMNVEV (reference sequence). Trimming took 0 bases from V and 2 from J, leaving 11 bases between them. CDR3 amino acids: CASSLSFPGTYEQYF. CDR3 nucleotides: TGTGCCAGCAGTTTATCGTTCCCAGGGACCTACGAGCAGTACTTC.

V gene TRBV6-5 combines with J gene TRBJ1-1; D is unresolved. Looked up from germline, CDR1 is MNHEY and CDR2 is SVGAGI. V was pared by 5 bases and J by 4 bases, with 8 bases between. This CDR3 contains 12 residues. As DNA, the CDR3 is TGTGCCAGCAGTAACGGGCCCACTGAAGCTTTCTTT. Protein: CASSNGPTEAFF.

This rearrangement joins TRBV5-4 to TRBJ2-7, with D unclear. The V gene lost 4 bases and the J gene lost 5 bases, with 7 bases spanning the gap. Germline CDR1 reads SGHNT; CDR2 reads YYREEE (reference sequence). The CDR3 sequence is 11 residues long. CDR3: CASSLADEQYF. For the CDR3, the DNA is TGTGCCAGCAGCCTGGCGGACGAGCAGTACTTC.

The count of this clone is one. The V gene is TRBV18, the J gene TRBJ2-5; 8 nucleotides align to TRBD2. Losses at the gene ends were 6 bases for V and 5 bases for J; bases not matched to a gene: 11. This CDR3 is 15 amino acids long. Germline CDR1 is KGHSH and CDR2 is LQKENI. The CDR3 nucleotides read TGTGCCAGCTCGTATCGGGGGGGGTTCGGCGAGACCCAGTACTTC. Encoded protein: CASSYRGGFGETQYF.

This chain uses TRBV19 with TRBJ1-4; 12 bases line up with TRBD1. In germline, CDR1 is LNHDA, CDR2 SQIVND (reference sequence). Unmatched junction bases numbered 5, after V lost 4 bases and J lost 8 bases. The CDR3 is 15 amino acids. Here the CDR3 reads CASSTGTGGGEKLFF. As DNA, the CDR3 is TGTGCCAGTAGTACCGGGACAGGGGGCGGCGAAAAACTGTTTTTT.

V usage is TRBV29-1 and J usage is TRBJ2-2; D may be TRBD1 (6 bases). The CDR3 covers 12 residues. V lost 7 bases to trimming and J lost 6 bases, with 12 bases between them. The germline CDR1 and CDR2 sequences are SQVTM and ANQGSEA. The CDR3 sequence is CSGIQGSGELFF. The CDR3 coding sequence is TGCAGCGGAATACAGGGCTCCGGGGAGCTGTTTTTT.

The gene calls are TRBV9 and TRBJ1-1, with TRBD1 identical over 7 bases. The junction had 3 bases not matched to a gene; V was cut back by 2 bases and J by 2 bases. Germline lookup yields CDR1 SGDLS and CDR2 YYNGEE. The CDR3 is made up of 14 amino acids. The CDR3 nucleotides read TGTGCCAGCAGCGTTACAGGGGCAAACACTGAAGCTTTCTTT. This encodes CASSVTGANTEAFF. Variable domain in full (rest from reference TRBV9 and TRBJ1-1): DSGVTQTPKHLITATGQRVTLRCSPRSGDLSVYWYQQSLDQGLQFLIQYYNGEERAKGNILERFSAQQFPDLHSELNLSSLELGDSALYFCASSVTGANTEAFFGQGTRLTVV.

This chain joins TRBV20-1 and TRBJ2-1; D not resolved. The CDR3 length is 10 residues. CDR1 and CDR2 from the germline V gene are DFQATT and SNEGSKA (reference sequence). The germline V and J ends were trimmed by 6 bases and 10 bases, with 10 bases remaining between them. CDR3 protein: CSASRAEQFF. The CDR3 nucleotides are TGCAGTGCGTCCCGGGCCGAGCAGTTCTTC.

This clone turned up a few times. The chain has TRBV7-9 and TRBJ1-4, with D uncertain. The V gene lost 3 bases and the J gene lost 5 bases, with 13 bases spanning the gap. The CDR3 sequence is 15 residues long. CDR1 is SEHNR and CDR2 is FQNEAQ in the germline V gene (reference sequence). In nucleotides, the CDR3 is TGTGCCAGCAGCTTTATCGAGAACGGAAATGAAAAACTGTTTTTT. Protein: CASSFIENGNEKLFF. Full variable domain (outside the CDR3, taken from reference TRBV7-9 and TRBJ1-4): DTGVSQNPRHKITKRGQNVTFRCDPISEHNRLYWYRQTLGQGPEFLTYFQNEAQLEKSRLLSDRFSAERPKGSFSTLEIQRTEQGDSAMYLCASSFIENGNEKLFFGSGTQLSVL.

The chain's CDR3 is CASHPPGRVYEQFF. DNA of the CDR3: TGTGCCAGCCACCCTCCCGGGAGGGTCTATGAGCAGTTCTTC. The V and J genes are TRBV2 and TRBJ2-1, with 8 bases fitting TRBD2. This CDR3 is built from 14 residues. The V gene end was trimmed by 8 bases and the J gene end by 8 bases; junction bases not matched to a gene: 11. Per the germline V gene, CDR1 is SNHLY and CDR2 is FYNNEI.

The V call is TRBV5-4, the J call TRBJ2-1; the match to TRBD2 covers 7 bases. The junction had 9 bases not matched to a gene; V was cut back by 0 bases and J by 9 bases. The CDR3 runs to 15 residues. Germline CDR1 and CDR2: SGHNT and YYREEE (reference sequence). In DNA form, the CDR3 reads TGTGCCAGCAGCTTGGGCGGGAGCGGGGAGGGTGAGCAGTTCTTC. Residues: CASSLGGSGEGEQFF.